The subject of this entry is one T cell receptor (beta chain). Its antigen is as yet unknown. Data came from immunoSEQ multiplex PCR; TCRdb stores just in-frame clones and leaves some out. The profile shows around 61,000 clones, approximately 90% of them singletons. This entry comes from a study of OX40 agonist ivuxolimab in advanced cancers. The overall study: Given to patients was ivuxolimab, an agonistic anti-OX40 (CD134) antibody. Three patients, one with hepatocellular carcinoma and two with cutaneous melanoma, responded partially. Findings of the study overall: CD4+ and CD8+ blood T cells expanded clonally by week 6 at 0.1 to 3.0 mg/kg.

Trimming left V 5 bases short and J 7 bases short, with 17 bases between. The CDR3 is 15 residues long. In germline, CDR1 is MDHEN, CDR2 SYDVKM. The TCR sequence derives from an adult with an advanced solid tumor such as melanoma, head and neck, liver or kidney cancer. The chain recombines TRBV28 with TRBJ1-4; D remains unclear. The sample consisted of CD4+ or CD8+ T cells sorted from blood, taken in a trial of the OX40 agonist ivuxolimab. CDR3 in DNA: TGTGCCAGCAGTGCTTCGGGTGAGCTTTTTGAAAAACTGTTTTTT. It is translated as CASSASGELFEKLFF.